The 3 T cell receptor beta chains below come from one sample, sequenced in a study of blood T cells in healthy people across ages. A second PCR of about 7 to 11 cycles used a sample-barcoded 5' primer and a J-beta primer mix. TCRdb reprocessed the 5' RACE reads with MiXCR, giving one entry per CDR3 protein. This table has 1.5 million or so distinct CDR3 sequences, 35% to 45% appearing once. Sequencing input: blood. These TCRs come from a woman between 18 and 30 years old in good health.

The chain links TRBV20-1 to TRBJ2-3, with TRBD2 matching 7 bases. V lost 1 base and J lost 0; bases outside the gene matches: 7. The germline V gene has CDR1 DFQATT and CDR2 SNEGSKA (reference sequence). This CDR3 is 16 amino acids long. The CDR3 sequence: CSARVRLAASTDTQYF. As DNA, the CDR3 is TGCAGTGCTAGAGTAAGGCTAGCGGCTAGCACAGATACGCAGTATTTT.

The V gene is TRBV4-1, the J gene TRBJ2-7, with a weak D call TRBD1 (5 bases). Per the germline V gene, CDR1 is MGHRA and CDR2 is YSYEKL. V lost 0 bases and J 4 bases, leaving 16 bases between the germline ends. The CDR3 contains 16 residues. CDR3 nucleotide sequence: TGCGCCAGCAGCCAAGAGAGAAAGGGGCGCGTTTACGAGCAGTACTTC. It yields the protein CASSQERKGRVYEQYF.

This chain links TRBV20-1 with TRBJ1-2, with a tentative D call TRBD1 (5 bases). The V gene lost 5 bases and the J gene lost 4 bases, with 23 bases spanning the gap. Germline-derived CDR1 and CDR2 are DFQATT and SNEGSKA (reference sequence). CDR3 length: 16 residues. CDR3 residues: CSAETHRDAFSYGYTF. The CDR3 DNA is TGCAGTGCTGAGACCCACCGGGACGCTTTCTCCTATGGCTACACCTTC.